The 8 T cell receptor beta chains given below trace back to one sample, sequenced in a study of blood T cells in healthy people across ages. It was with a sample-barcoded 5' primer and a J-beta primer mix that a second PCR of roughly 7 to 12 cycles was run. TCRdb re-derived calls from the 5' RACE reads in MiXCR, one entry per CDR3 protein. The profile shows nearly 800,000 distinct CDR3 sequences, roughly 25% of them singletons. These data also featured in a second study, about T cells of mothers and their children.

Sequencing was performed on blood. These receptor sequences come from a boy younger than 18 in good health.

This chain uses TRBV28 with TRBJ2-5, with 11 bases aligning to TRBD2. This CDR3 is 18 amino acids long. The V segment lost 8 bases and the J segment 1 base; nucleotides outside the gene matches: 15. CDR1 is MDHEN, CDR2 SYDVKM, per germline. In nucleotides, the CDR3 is TGTGCCAGCGAGGGGGTCATTCTAGCGGGAGGTCTCCAAGAGACCCAGTACTTC. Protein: CASEGVILAGGLQETQYF. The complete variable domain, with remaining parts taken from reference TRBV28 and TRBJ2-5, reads DVKVTQSSRYLVKRTGEKVFLECVQDMDHENMFWYRQDPGLGLRLIYFSYDVKMKEKGDIPEGYSVSREKKERFSLILESASTNQTSMYLCASEGVILAGGLQETQYFGPGTRLLVL.

The CDR3 region is CASSRMGGSGKADTQYF. In DNA, the CDR3 is TGTGCCAGCAGCCGCATGGGGGGTAGCGGGAAGGCAGATACGCAGTATTTT. The V call is TRBV6-1, the J call TRBJ2-3; 8 bases align to TRBD2. This CDR3 region has 17 residues. V lost 6 bases, J lost 4 bases, and 15 bases stayed unmatched. The germline gives CDR1 MNHNS, CDR2 SASEGT.

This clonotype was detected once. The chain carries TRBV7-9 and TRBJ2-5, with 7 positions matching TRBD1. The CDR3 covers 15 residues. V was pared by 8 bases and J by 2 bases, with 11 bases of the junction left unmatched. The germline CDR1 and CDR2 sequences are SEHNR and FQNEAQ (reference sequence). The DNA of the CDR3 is TGTGCCAGCCAACGTGCAGGGGGTAATCAAGAGACCCAGTACTTC. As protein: CASQRAGGNQETQYF.

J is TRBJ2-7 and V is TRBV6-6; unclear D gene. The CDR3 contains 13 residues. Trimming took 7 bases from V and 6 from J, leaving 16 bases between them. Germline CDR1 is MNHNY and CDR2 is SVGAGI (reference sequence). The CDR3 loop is CASMGMPHFEQYF. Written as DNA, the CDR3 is TGTGCCAGCATGGGAATGCCCCACTTCGAGCAGTACTTC.

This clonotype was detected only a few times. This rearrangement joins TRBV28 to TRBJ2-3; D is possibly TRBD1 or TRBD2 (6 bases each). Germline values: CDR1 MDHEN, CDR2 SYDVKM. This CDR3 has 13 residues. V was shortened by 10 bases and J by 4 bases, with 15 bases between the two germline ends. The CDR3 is CAIWGRGPDTQYF. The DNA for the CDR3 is TGTGCCATCTGGGGCCGGGGGCCAGATACGCAGTATTTT.

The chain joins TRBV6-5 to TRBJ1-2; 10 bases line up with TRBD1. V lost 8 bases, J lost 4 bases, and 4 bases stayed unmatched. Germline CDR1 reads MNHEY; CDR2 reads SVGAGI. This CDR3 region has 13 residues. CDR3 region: CASGQGVGYGYTF. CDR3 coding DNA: TGTGCCAGCGGACAGGGGGTAGGCTATGGCTACACCTTC.

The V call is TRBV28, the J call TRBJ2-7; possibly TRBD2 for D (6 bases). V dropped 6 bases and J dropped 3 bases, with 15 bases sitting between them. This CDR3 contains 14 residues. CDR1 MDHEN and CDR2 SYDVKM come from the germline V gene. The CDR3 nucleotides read TGTGCCAGCAGCAAGCCCGGGGGAAACTACGAGCAGTACTTC. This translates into CASSKPGGNYEQYF.

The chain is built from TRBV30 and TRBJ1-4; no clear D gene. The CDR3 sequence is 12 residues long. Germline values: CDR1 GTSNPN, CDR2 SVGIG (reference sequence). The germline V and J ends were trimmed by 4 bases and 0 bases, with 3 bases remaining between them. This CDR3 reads CAWTTTNEKLFF. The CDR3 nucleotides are TGTGCCTGGACGACAACTAATGAAAAACTGTTTTTT. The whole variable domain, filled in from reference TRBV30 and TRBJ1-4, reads SQTIHQWPATLVQPVGSPLSLECTVEGTSNPNLYWYRQAAGRGLQLLFYSVGIGQISSEVPQNLSASRPQDRQFILSSKKLLLSDSGFYLCAWTTTNEKLFFGSGTQLSVL.